The sequence of this T cell receptor beta chain was determined in a study of early T cells in non-severe SARS-CoV-2 infection. This clonotype appeared many times. Individual cDNA molecules carried attached unique molecular identifiers. TCRdb re-derived calls from the 5' RACE reads in MiXCR, one entry per CDR3 protein. The sample lists around 78,000 distinct CDR3 sequences, about 14% occurring once. This sequence originates from an adult who was a healthcare worker with PCR-confirmed SARS-CoV-2 infection or an uninfected control (not recorded which). The material sequenced was whole blood.

CDR3 coding DNA: TGCGCCAGCAGCTTGTATAAGGGGCCGGACATTCAGTACTTC. Protein product: CASSLYKGPDIQYF. The chain employs TRBV5-1 and TRBJ2-4; maybe TRBD1 (5 bases). Between the trimmed V and J ends, which lost 1 base and 8 bases, there was a span of 13 bases. The CDR3 extends over 14 amino acids. Germline V CDR1 and CDR2: SGHRS, YFSETQ.